This is a list of T cell receptor beta chains from one sample in a study of cytomegalovirus exposure and HLA in healthy donors. TCRdb's copy holds only in-frame clones and misses some; the assay was immunoSEQ multiplex PCR. The table has about 160,000 clones, roughly 80% seen once; the top ten hold 7%. The specimen was PBMCs. These receptors all stem from a woman in her 30s in good health and CMV-seropositive. Each CDR3 is given with its conserved first and last residue. The D gene is left open where the match is weak. Clone size is shown for a subset of rows, as once, few, many or a class of expanded clone.

J gene: TRBJ2-1; D gene: TRBD1; V gene: TRBV7-8; clone size: NA; CDR3 DNA: TGTGCCAGCAGACATCGTCTTACAGGGGGCGCGCCCTACAATGAGCAGTTCTTC; CDR3 protein: CASRHRLTGGAPYNEQFF
J gene: TRBJ2-5; D gene: NA; V gene: TRBV29-1; clone size: few; CDR3 DNA: TGCAGCGTTGAAGCGGGGTTTGAGACCCAGTACTTC; CDR3 protein: CSVEAGFETQYF
J gene: TRBJ1-2; D gene: TRBD1; V gene: TRBV5-8; clone size: NA; CDR3 DNA: TGTGCCAGCAGCTTCGGGGACAGAGGGGACTATGGCTACACCTTC; CDR3 protein: CASSFGDRGDYGYTF
J gene: TRBJ1-4; D gene: TRBD1; V gene: TRBV30; clone size: once; CDR3 DNA: TGTGCCTGGACCACGACAGGGGGAGATGAAAAACTGTTTTTT; CDR3 protein: CAWTTTGGDEKLFF
J gene: TRBJ1-6; D gene: TRBD1; V gene: TRBV10-3; clone size: NA; CDR3 DNA: TGTGCCATCAGGGACCGACAGGGCAGTACCTATAATTCACCCCTCCACTTT; CDR3 protein: CAIRDRQGSTYNSPLHF
J gene: TRBJ1-2; D gene: NA; V gene: TRBV6-5; clone size: NA; CDR3 DNA: TGTGCCAGCAGTTATAGTCTCATAGGGGCAAGCTATGGCTACACCTTC; CDR3 protein: CASSYSLIGASYGYTF
J gene: TRBJ1-6; D gene: TRBD1; V gene: TRBV29-1; clone size: NA; CDR3 DNA: TGCAGCGTCGGGACAGGGGGTAATTCACCCCTCCACTTT; CDR3 protein: CSVGTGGNSPLHF
J gene: TRBJ1-2; D gene: TRBD1; V gene: TRBV27; clone size: few; CDR3 DNA: TGTGCCAGCAGTTTACAGGGGGGAGCTAACTATGGCTACACCTTC; CDR3 protein: CASSLQGGANYGYTF
J gene: TRBJ1-1; D gene: TRBD1; V gene: TRBV6-6; clone size: NA; CDR3 DNA: TGTGCCAGCAGCTTTCCGGGACAGACCATGAACACTGAAGCTTTCTTT; CDR3 protein: CASSFPGQTMNTEAFF
J gene: TRBJ2-1; D gene: TRBD1; V gene: TRBV6-4; clone size: NA; CDR3 DNA: TGTGCCAGCAAGGGACAGGGGCCTAATGAGCAGTTCTTC; CDR3 protein: CASKGQGPNEQFF
J gene: TRBJ1-2; D gene: TRBD1; V gene: TRBV19; clone size: few; CDR3 DNA: TGTGCCAGTAGTATGTGGACAGGAGGCTATGGCTACACCTTC; CDR3 protein: CASSMWTGGYGYTF
J gene: TRBJ2-2; D gene: TRBD2; V gene: TRBV30; clone size: NA; CDR3 DNA: TGTGCCTGGAGTGTGGGGACTAAAGCCGGGGAGCTGTTTTTT; CDR3 protein: CAWSVGTKAGELFF
J gene: TRBJ1-6; D gene: NA; V gene: TRBV28; clone size: NA; CDR3 DNA: TGTGCCAGCAGTTTAGCGCAGGGGTACTCCTATAATTCACCCCTCCACTTT; CDR3 protein: CASSLAQGYSYNSPLHF
J gene: TRBJ2-6; D gene: NA; V gene: TRBV19; clone size: NA; CDR3 DNA: TGTGCCAGTAGTAGGCAGGGGCTGATACTCTCTGGGGCCAACGTCCTGACTTTC; CDR3 protein: CASSRQGLILSGANVLTF
J gene: TRBJ2-3; D gene: TRBD2; V gene: TRBV7-2; clone size: NA; CDR3 DNA: TGTGCCAGCAGCAGGACTAGTCCCTACACAGATACGCAGTATTTT; CDR3 protein: CASSRTSPYTDTQYF